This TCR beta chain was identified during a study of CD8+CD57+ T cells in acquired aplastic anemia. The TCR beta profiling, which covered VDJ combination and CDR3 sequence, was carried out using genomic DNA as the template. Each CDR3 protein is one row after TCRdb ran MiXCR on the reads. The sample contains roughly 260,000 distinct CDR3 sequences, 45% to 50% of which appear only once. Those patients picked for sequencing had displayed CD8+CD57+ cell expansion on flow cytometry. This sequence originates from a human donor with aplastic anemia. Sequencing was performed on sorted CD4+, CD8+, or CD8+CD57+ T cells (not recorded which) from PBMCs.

The CDR3: CASSPRTALGTEAFF. Here the CDR3 DNA reads TGTGCCAGCAGCCCTAGGACGGCCTTGGGCACTGAAGCTTTCTTT. The chain is built from TRBV2 and TRBJ1-1; D gene unclear. Per germline, CDR1 SNHLY and CDR2 FYNNEI. The CDR3 is made up of 15 amino acids. The V end lost 6 bases, the J end lost 4 bases, and 18 bases lay between the germline ends.